Listed below are T cell receptor beta chains from one sample, sequenced in a study of shared clonotypes between healthy human individuals. Here immunoSEQ multiplex PCR was the method, and the copy in TCRdb shows in-frame clones only, minus some. The top ten hold around 0.15% of the sample, which has 2 million to 3 million clones, roughly nine tenths seen once. Sequencing was carried out using naive CD4+ T cells sorted from blood. All receptors come from a young man in good health. Each CDR3 is given without its conserved first and last residue. The D gene is left open where the match is weak.

TRBJ2-2 TRBV10-1 NA ASSEDSANTGELF
TRBJ2-2 TRBV4-1 NA ASSHPPGYGELF
TRBJ1-3 TRBV25-1 NA ASSALEFSGNTIY
TRBJ2-2 TRBV25-1 TRBD2 ASSETSGGPIGELF
TRBJ2-2 TRBV6-5 NA ASSYSEVNTGELF
TRBJ1-1 TRBV5-1 NA ASSPRVGGDTEAF
TRBJ2-7 TRBV27 TRBD1 ASRRGQGSYEQY
TRBJ2-3 TRBV7-2 NA ASSPLGMQY
TRBJ2-2 TRBV6-1 NA ASIERPTTGELF
TRBJ1-4 TRBV6-1 TRBD1 ASGQGGTENEKLF
TRBJ2-7 TRBV28 NA ASSFPGEGHFSYEQY
TRBJ1-3 TRBV27 TRBD1 ASSFLDRGPFSTIY
TRBJ1-5 TRBV28 NA ASSADSLLNQPQH
TRBJ1-2 TRBV21-1 NA ASSRKTYGYT
TRBJ1-4 TRBV15 NA ATSRDSDSLRLF
NA TRBV30 NA AWRESYEQY
TRBJ1-5 TRBV19 TRBD1 ASSIGAGGHSNQPQH
TRBJ1-5 TRBV5-5 NA ASSPVVGGEPQH
TRBJ2-5 TRBV5-4 NA ASSPGATRQETQY
TRBJ2-7 TRBV4-1 NA ASSQDKVRGQGEQY
TRBJ1-6 TRBV5-1 TRBD1 ASSLERDRGSPLH
TRBJ1-2 TRBV6-4 TRBD1 ASRGQVGSNYGYT
TRBJ2-3 TRBV23-1 NA ASSQWKGPPTFTDTQY
TRBJ1-5 TRBV30 NA AWSRLPSNQPQH
TRBJ2-2 TRBV9 NA ASSVEDGELF
TRBJ1-4 TRBV5-1 NA ASSLRGAGEKLF
TRBJ1-1 TRBV6-5 TRBD1 ATTGGQGGEGAF
TRBJ2-1 TRBV4-3 NA ASSQEGGLSNEQF
TRBJ2-2 TRBV6-6 NA ASSYQGGGTGELF
TRBJ1-5 TRBV6-5 TRBD1 ASSRDRANQPQH
TRBJ2-4 TRBV2 NA ASSKNPLAIAKNIQY
TRBJ2-1 TRBV7-9 TRBD1 ASSSRTGLNNEQF
TRBJ2-3 TRBV25-1 TRBD1 ASRDRDRSTDTQY
TRBJ2-2 TRBV30 NA AGRRGTANTGELF
TRBJ2-3 TRBV6-5 NA ASHGTDTQY
TRBJ2-5 TRBV19 TRBD1 ASSASTGDRETQY
TRBJ2-2 TRBV6-5 TRBD1 ASRTTGVGTGELF
TRBJ2-2 TRBV7-2 NA ASSLAYFTGELF
TRBJ2-7 TRBV6-1 NA AGQTSGAAYEQY
TRBJ2-3 TRBV2 TRBD2 ASSGPGPAGDTDTQY
TRBJ2-7 TRBV5-1 TRBD2 ASSLPGLAGDLGEQY